The 26 T cell receptor beta chains in this list originate from one sample, sequenced in a study of blood T cell repertoires in COVID-19. Here immunoSEQ multiplex PCR was the method, and the copy in TCRdb shows in-frame clones only, minus some. The sample yields approximately 100,000 clones, around 85% seen once. The sample comprised peripheral blood. All receptors derive from a human donor in a cohort sampled during active COVID-19.

The J gene is TRBJ2-3, the V gene TRBV7-3; the D is unclear. The CDR3 contains 13 residues. Germline CDR1 and CDR2: SGHTA and FQGTGA. Deletions cut 5 bases from V and 5 bases from J, with 11 bases between. The CDR3 DNA sequence: TGTGCCAGCAGCCCTGAGTCCAAAGATACGCAGTATTTT. Its protein is CASSPESKDTQYF.

The chain employs TRBV23-1 and TRBJ2-7; D remains ambiguous. TRBV23-1 is placed among ORFs of uncertain function. V lost 6 bases to trimming and J lost 0 bases, with 18 bases between them. The CDR3 has 16 amino acids. The chain's CDR3 is CASSPIRAYSSYEQYF. CDR3 coding DNA: TGCGCCAGCAGCCCCATACGAGCTTATAGCTCCTACGAGCAGTACTTC.

The CDR3 nucleotides read TGCGCCAGCAGCGAGGCCGACGTGGGGGGTACTGAAGCTTTCTTT. Protein: CASSEADVGGTEAFF. The chain uses TRBV5-1 and TRBJ1-1, with TRBD1 as a possible D gene (5 bases). The CDR3 extends over 15 amino acids. Germline-derived CDR1 and CDR2 are SGHRS and YFSETQ. V lost 4 bases, J lost 5 bases, and 18 bases lay in between.

The CDR3 here is CASSPLAGVGSGTGELFF. In nucleotides, the CDR3 is TGTGCCAGCAGTCCCCTAGCGGGAGTAGGTTCCGGCACCGGGGAGCTGTTTTTT. The chain couples TRBV6-6 to TRBJ2-2; 10 bases are shared with TRBD2. The CDR3 runs to 18 residues. Losses at the gene ends were 5 bases for V and 4 bases for J; bases not matched to a gene: 13. CDR1 and CDR2 (germline): MNHNY, SVGAGI (reference sequence).

The genes are TRBV9 and TRBJ1-4; D possibly corresponds to TRBD1 (5 bases). Germline lookup yields CDR1 SGDLS and CDR2 YYNGEE. This CDR3 comprises 16 residues. Trimming took 3 bases from V and 1 from J, leaving 13 bases between them. CDR3 bases: TGTGCCAGCAGCGGTGGGGGGTTGGGAACTAATGAAAAACTGTTTTTT. This codes for CASSGGGLGTNEKLFF.

Here the CDR3 reads CASSLPGGPTDTQYF. The DNA of the CDR3 is TGTGCCAGCAGCTTACCGGGGGGGCCGACAGATACGCAGTATTTT. V gene TRBV7-3 combines with J gene TRBJ2-3, with TRBD2 identical over 8 bases. The CDR3 spans 15 residues. The germline CDR1 and CDR2 sequences are SGHTA and FQGTGA. V lost 2 bases to trimming and J lost 3 bases; unmatched junction nucleotides: 4.

Worth noting for this clone: Distinct nucleotide sequences in the sample also encode this CDR3. The rearrangement links TRBV9 to TRBJ1-2, with TRBD1 matching over 8 bases. J lost 2 bases, V lost 4 bases, and 7 bases had no gene match. Germline lookup yields CDR1 SGDLS and CDR2 YYNGEE. The CDR3 has 15 amino acids. CDR3 nucleotides: TGTGCCAGCAGCCCCGCGGACAGGGTGAACTATGGCTACACCTTC. Translating gives CASSPADRVNYGYTF.

This sequence joins TRBV10-3 and TRBJ1-2; no clear D gene. From germline, CDR1 is ENHRY and CDR2 SYGVKD. The CDR3 covers 14 residues. Trimming took off 3 bases at V and 4 bases at J, with 12 bases between the two ends. CDR3 DNA sequence: TGTGCCATCAGTGAAAGTCGCGGATTCTATGGCTACACCTTC. Translating it yields CAISESRGFYGYTF.

This chain uses TRBV30 with TRBJ1-1; D unclear. The germline CDR1 and CDR2 sequences are GTSNPN and SVGIG (reference sequence). V lost 5 bases and J 0 bases, leaving 10 bases between the germline ends. The CDR3 totals 13 residues. In nucleotides, the CDR3 is TGTGCCTGGCGTGACGGGTTGAACACTGAAGCTTTCTTT. As protein: CAWRDGLNTEAFF.

The chain joins TRBV27 to TRBJ2-3; D is perhaps TRBD1 (6 bases). Germline CDR1 MNHEY, CDR2 SMNVEV (reference sequence). The CDR3 length is 13 residues. The V end lost 11 bases, the J end lost 2 bases, and 14 bases lay between the germline ends. The CDR3 DNA follows: TGTGCCGCCGGGACACCCTTCACAGATACGCAGTATTTT. It translates to CAAGTPFTDTQYF.

The chain recombines TRBV9 with TRBJ2-3; no firm D call. Trimming took 7 bases from V and 5 from J, leaving 23 bases between them. Germline V gene data show CDR1 as SGDLS and CDR2 as YYNGEE. The CDR3 runs 16 residues. The CDR3 region is CASSVEAARYLDTQYF. The CDR3 coding sequence is TGTGCCAGCTCAGTCGAGGCGGCTCGCTATCTAGATACGCAGTATTTT.

This clone was seen once. The V and J genes are TRBV6-5 and TRBJ2-7, with 7 positions matching TRBD1. Germline lookup yields CDR1 MNHEY and CDR2 SVGAGI. Unmatched junction bases numbered 9, after V lost 8 bases and J lost 5 bases. This CDR3 is built from 13 residues. CDR3 sequence: CASYRGIRDEQYF. CDR3 DNA sequence: TGTGCCAGCTACAGGGGCATACGGGACGAGCAGTACTTC.

The J gene is TRBJ2-6, the V gene TRBV11-3, with 8 nucleotides matching TRBD1. This CDR3 spans 17 amino acids. V dropped 6 bases and J dropped 0; count of bases not matched to a gene: 7. Germline CDR1 SGHNT, CDR2 YENEEA. The CDR3 loop reads CASSPGTGSSGANVLTF. CDR3 bases: TGTGCCAGCAGTCCCGGGACAGGCAGCTCTGGGGCCAACGTCCTGACTTTC.

This chain joins TRBV5-6 and TRBJ2-5, with D perhaps matching TRBD1 (5 bases). V was clipped by 4 bases and J by 2 bases, with 12 bases between them. Per the germline V gene, CDR1 is SGHDT and CDR2 is YYEEEE. This CDR3 comprises 14 residues. The CDR3 DNA is TGTGCCAGCAGCGTGGCAGGGAATCAAGAGACCCAGTACTTC. This gives the protein CASSVAGNQETQYF.

The chain employs TRBV4-2 and TRBJ2-7, with TRBD2 as a possible D gene (6 bases). The CDR3 sequence is 16 residues long. The V gene lost 0 bases and the J gene lost 5 bases, with 17 bases spanning the gap. Germline CDR1 is LGHNA and CDR2 is YNFKEQ. This CDR3 is CASSQDAAGRANEQYF. CDR3 DNA: TGTGCCAGCAGCCAAGATGCGGCGGGACGAGCGAACGAGCAGTACTTC.

This clone was observed once. The chain couples TRBV7-6 to TRBJ2-7, with a tentative D call TRBD1 (5 bases). The V end lost 3 bases, the J end lost 6 bases, and 15 bases lay between the germline ends. The CDR3 has 14 residues. Per the germline V gene, CDR1 is SGHVS and CDR2 is FNYEAQ. The CDR3 coding sequence is TGTGCCAGCAGCTTCAGGGCCAGGAGTCCCGAGCAGTACTTC. Translating gives CASSFRARSPEQYF.

This chain connects TRBV19 to TRBJ1-5; possible D gene TRBD1, 6 bases. Trimming cost V 1 base and J 0 bases, with 10 bases left between them. Germline V CDR1 and CDR2: LNHDA, SQIVND (reference sequence). The CDR3 consists of 16 residues. CDR3: CASSIVGGVSNQPQHF. For the CDR3, the DNA is TGTGCCAGTAGTATAGTAGGGGGGGTTAGCAATCAGCCCCAGCATTTT.

The chain links TRBV7-2 to TRBJ2-3, with TRBD2 matching 9 bases. The germline V gene encodes CDR1 SGHTA and CDR2 FQGNSA. The CDR3 sequence is 16 residues long. The ends lost 2 bases at V and 0 bases at J; junction bases unmatched: 3. The CDR3 loop is CASSLLAGVSTDTQYF. The CDR3 coding sequence is TGTGCCAGCAGCTTATTAGCGGGAGTGAGCACAGATACGCAGTATTTT.

The rearrangement uses TRBV27 and TRBJ1-6; 8 bases agree with TRBD1. After removal of 8 bases from V and 7 bases from J, the junction contained 7 bases not matched to a gene. The CDR3 is 14 amino acids. Per the germline V gene, CDR1 is MNHEY and CDR2 is SMNVEV (reference sequence). The DNA for the CDR3 is TGTGCCAGCCTCAAGCGGGACAGGAATTCACCCCTCCACTTT. Amino acid sequence: CASLKRDRNSPLHF.

The V gene is TRBV28, the J gene TRBJ1-3; weak D call: TRBD1 (5 bases). Germline V lookup: CDR1 MDHEN, CDR2 SYDVKM. This CDR3 is built from 15 residues. V gave up 6 bases and J gave up 0 bases, with 12 bases separating them. The CDR3 DNA sequence: TGTGCCAGCAGCGGCGGGGACCTCTCTGGAAACACCATATATTTT. It encodes CASSGGDLSGNTIYF.

V and J are TRBV6-5 and TRBJ1-1, with 7 bases fitting TRBD1. CDR3 length: 13 residues. Trimming cost V 5 bases and J 3 bases; bases outside gene matches: 3. CDR1 is MNHEY, CDR2 SVGAGI, per germline. The CDR3 nucleotides are TGTGCCAGCAGTCTCCAGGGGGACACTGAAGCTTTCTTT. Residues: CASSLQGDTEAFF.

This chain connects TRBV14 to TRBJ1-2; D is unclear. The germline V gene encodes CDR1 SGHDN and CDR2 FVKESK. The CDR3 sequence is 12 residues long. V was cut by 2 bases and J by 2 bases, with 3 bases left in between. The CDR3 DNA reads as TGTGCCAGCAGCCAACAGAACTATGGCTACACCTTC. Translated: CASSQQNYGYTF.

This clone was seen a handful of times. The chain combines TRBV4-1 with TRBJ2-7; no clear D gene. Trimming cost V 0 bases and J 6 bases, with 9 bases left between them. The germline V gene has CDR1 MGHRA and CDR2 YSYEKL. The CDR3 extends over 13 amino acids. The CDR3: CASSQELRPEQYF. CDR3 nucleotides: TGCGCCAGCAGCCAAGAGCTGAGGCCCGAGCAGTACTTC.

V and J are TRBV4-3 and TRBJ1-2; D is uncertain. CDR1 is LGHNA, CDR2 YSLEER, per germline. CDR3 size: 13 residues. Trimming left V 4 bases short and J 2 bases short, with 8 bases between. CDR3 in DNA: TGCGCCAGCAGCCCCCACAAGAACTATGGCTACACCTTC. As protein: CASSPHKNYGYTF.

This rearrangement joins TRBV27 to TRBJ1-5, with a weak D call TRBD1 (5 bases). There are 15 residues in the CDR3. V lost 0 bases and J 3 bases, leaving 9 bases between the germline ends. The V gene's germline CDR1 is MNHEY and CDR2 SMNVEV (reference sequence). Here the CDR3 reads CASSLSGGVNQPQHF. As DNA, the CDR3 is TGTGCCAGCAGTTTATCGGGGGGGGTCAATCAGCCCCAGCATTTT.

The gene calls are TRBV7-2 and TRBJ1-6; 7 bases are shared with TRBD1. This CDR3 region has 13 residues. V was pared by 5 bases and J by 10 bases, with 5 bases of the junction left unmatched. Germline CDR1 and CDR2: SGHTA and FQGNSA. The CDR3 loop reads CASSRGTVSPLHF. For the CDR3, the DNA is TGTGCCAGCAGCCGAGGGACAGTGTCACCCCTCCACTTT. Full variable domain (outside the CDR3, taken from reference TRBV7-2 and TRBJ1-6): GAGVSQSPSNKVTEKGKDVELRCDPISGHTALYWYRQSLGQGLEFLIYFQGNSAPDKSGLPSDRFSAERTGGSVSTLTIQRTQQEDSAVYLCASSRGTVSPLHFGNGTRLTVT.